This T cell receptor (beta chain) was sequenced during a study of T cells in Graves' hyperthyroidism and ophthalmopathy (dated by TCRdb to about 2019). Background on the whole study: Peripheral blood was collected at initial diagnosis, before any treatment. To identify TCR V-J signatures that set the groups apart, the researchers used a discovery cohort of about a hundred patients, made up of 40 to 45 with Graves' ophthalmopathy and about 60 with stable Graves' hyperthyroidism. After sampling, hyperthyroidism patients received methimazole starting at 30 mg daily, and ophthalmopathy patients received high-dose intravenous methylprednisolone. For training and testing, the 100 or so patients in the discovery cohort were randomly divided in a 7:3 ratio. In addition, the study compared T-cell repertoires in thyroid tissue and in blood from roughly 6 Graves' hyperthyroidism patients. Prospective prediction of ophthalmopathy was tested in an independent validation cohort of approximately 19 hyperthyroidism patients and 15 to 17 patients who later progressed to ophthalmopathy. The paper reports TCR Vbeta CDR3 sequencing of some 140 peripheral blood samples: under 45 ophthalmopathy, some 80 hyperthyroidism and around 17 progressor patients. General findings and caveats noted by the study authors: In validation, progression to ophthalmopathy was predicted by the model with 70.59% sensitivity and 72.22% specificity, a median of around 5.9 months before onset. No statistical method was used to fix the sample size in advance, and group allocation was not hidden from the investigators. A model built on a 13 V-J signature distinguished ophthalmopathy from stable hyperthyroidism, reaching about 88% sensitivity and around 81% specificity in cross-validation and 80%/75% in testing. Most expanded thyroid clonotypes (frequency above 0.001) were also found in blood, which suggests that blood repertoires may mirror thyroid immune responses.

Amplification of TCR beta CDR3 regions was carried out from RNA transcripts. A first-round RT-PCR of the TCR CDR3 used the HTBI primer set with the Qiagen OneStep RT-PCR kit. Libraries were constructed in a second round of multiplex PCR, after which size selection and purification were carried out. Paired-end sequencing of the libraries was performed with 100 bp reads on an Illumina HiSeq2000. On the study's bioinformatics: SOAPnuke was used to process the raw data, removing reads that contained adapters or uncalled bases, had a mean Phred below 15, or lacked an exact match to the constant primer or identifier. COPE v1.2.5 was used to merge high-quality paired reads, and clonotypes were defined as unique nucleotide sequences. MiTCR v1.1 was used to align clonotypes to the IMGT TRBV, TRBD and TRBJ reference segments. Analysis was restricted to V-J combinations with a frequency above 0.0001, which covered roughly 99% of repertoires. The TCS score was defined as the ratio of F50 (clonal expansion) to E x V (chaos), calculated using BLOSUM62-based TCRdist between CDR3 peptides within each V-J. Welch's t-statistics and random forest reduced roughly 500 V-J features to about 13, which were used in a naive Bayes classifier (R e1071). The similarity between thyroid and blood repertoires was quantified using the Morisita-Horn index. In-frame beta chains were kept once TCRdb had trimmed the public reads at Q25 with fastp and called clones with MiXCR. Every distinct CDR3 protein forms one entry, paired with its most common genes and DNA. The V and J calls follow TCRdb's processing rather than the paper's. The sample profile shows roughly 800,000 distinct CDR3 sequences; 38% of them were found once. The ten largest clones capture 8.9% of the sample.

From the germline V gene, CDR1 is SNHLY and CDR2 is FYNNEI. Measured from the cysteine to the phenylalanine, the CDR3 is 16 residues long. The entry retains the CDR3 DNA only, 48 bases that are in frame from base 1. V is cut by 3 bases and J by 6 bases, and the space between the germline ends is 21 bases. This clonotype has just a few counts. This clone's antigen is unknown. No much larger clone exists at a distance of one base, and base qualities are not known. Graves' hyperthyroidism was defined as stable when no progression to ophthalmopathy occurred over 18 months of follow-up. Hyperthyroidism patients were aged 18 to 65 years and newly diagnosed, with disease duration of less than 2 months. Patients with uncontrolled infections, other autoimmune diseases, pregnancy or lactation were excluded. Diagnoses were based on clinical symptoms, serum thyroxine and TRAb, thyroid ultrasound and orbital computed tomography. PBMCs were separated from about 10 ml of fresh peripheral blood using Ficoll-Paque density gradient centrifugation. Total RNA was extracted using Trizol reagent, and RNA quality was assessed on an Agilent 2100 Bioanalyzer.

The sample taken for sequencing was blood. The TCR comes from a man between 18 and 29 years old with Graves' hyperthyroidism. This sequence uses TRBV2 and TRBJ2-7; the D gene is tentatively TRBD1 or TRBD2, each matching 5 bases. The DNA reads as follows: TGTGCCAGCAGTGACGTAACGGTACTGGGGGTCTCCGAGCAGTACTTC. This sequence encodes CASSDVTVLGVSEQYF.